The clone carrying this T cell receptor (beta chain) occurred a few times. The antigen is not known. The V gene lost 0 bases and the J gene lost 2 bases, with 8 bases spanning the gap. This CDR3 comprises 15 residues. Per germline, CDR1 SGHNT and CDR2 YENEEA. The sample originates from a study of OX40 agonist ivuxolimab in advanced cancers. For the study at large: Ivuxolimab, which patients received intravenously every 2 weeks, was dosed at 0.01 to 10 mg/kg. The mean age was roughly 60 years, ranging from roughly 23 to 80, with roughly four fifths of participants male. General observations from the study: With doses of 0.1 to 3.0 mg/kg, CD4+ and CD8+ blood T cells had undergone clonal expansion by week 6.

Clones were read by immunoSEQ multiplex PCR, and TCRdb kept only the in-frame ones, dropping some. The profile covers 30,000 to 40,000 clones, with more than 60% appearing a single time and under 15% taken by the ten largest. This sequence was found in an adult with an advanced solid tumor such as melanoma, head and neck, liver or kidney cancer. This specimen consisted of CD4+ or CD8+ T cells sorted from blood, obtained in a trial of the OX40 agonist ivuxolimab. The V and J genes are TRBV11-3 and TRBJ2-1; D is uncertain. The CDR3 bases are TGTGCCAGCAGCTTAGACGGCAAGCCCTACAATGAGCAGTTCTTC. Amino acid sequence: CASSLDGKPYNEQFF.